Following are 25 T cell receptor beta chains from one sample sequenced in a study of CD8+ T cells in alopecia areata. Extraction and reverse transcription of RNA yielded cDNA as the sequencing template. The assay was immunoSEQ multiplex PCR, and TCRdb's table has in-frame clones only and misses some. The sample contains some 110,000 clones, none of them singletons. Sequencing used lesional skin. These receptors all come from a C3H/HeJ mouse with alopecia areata. The strain's MHC: H2-k.

This clone came up a few times. Gene names and germline refer to mouse. The read stops 4 residues short of the end of the CDR3; the missing end is completed from the germline J gene. This rearrangement joins TRBV13-3 to TRBJ1-1, with TRBD1 as a possible D gene (5 bases). Looked up from germline, CDR1 is NNHDY and CDR2 is SYVADS. The CDR3 is made up of 14 amino acids. Here the CDR3 reads CASSDASDKTEVFF. The CDR3 bases that were read are TGTGCCAGCAGTGATGCTTCGGACAAAACA.

With respect to this clone: The germline and genes are mouse ones. CDR3 sequence: CASSMRGGPYTGQLYF. The sequenced CDR3 bases are TGTGCCAGCAGTATGAGGGGGGGGCCCTACACCGGG. The chain carries TRBV19 and TRBJ2-2; TRBD2 matches 8 bases. The CDR3 end lies 4 residues beyond the end of the read and is filled in from the germline J gene. The length of the CDR3 is 16 residues. CDR1 FNHDT and CDR2 SITEND come from the germline V gene (reference sequence). Trimming took 2 bases from V and 3 from J; bases not matched to a gene: 6. The complete variable domain, with remaining parts taken from reference TRBV19 and TRBJ2-2, reads GGIITQTPKFLIGQEGQKLTLKCQQNFNHDTMYWYRQDSGKGLRLIYYSITENDLQKGDLSEGYDASREKKSSFSLTVTSAQKNEMAVFLCASSMRGGPYTGQLYFGEGSKLTVL.

A few counts support this clone. The gene symbols are mouse symbols. The CDR3 end lies 4 residues beyond the end of the read and is filled in from the germline J gene. The chain carries TRBV12-1 and TRBJ1-2, with a weak D call TRBD1 (6 bases). Germline-derived CDR1 and CDR2 are SGHSN and HYEKVE. The CDR3 totals 14 residues. Trimming left V 3 bases short and J 0 bases short, with 10 bases between. The part of the CDR3 DNA that was read is TGTGCCAGCTCTAGGGACATCTCAAACTCC. Translation: CASSRDISNS. The full CDR3 protein reads CASSRDISNSDYTF.

Notes on this clone: Genes and germline come from the mouse. The read halts 4 residues ahead of the CDR3 end, with the missing end drawn from the germline J gene. The J gene is TRBJ2-4, the V gene TRBV13-3; 9 nucleotides agree with TRBD2. V lost 2 bases and J lost 1; bases outside the gene matches: 5. CDR3 length: 16 residues. Germline CDR1 NNHDY, CDR2 SYVADS. Incomplete CDR3 DNA: TGTGCCAGCAGTGAACTGGGGGGTGGAGGTCAAAAC. This codes for CASSELGGGGQN. The entire CDR3 reads CASSELGGGGQNTLYF. Complete variable domain (other parts from reference TRBV13-3 and TRBJ2-4): EAAVTQSPRSKVAVTGGKVTLSCHQTNNHDYMYWYRQDTGHGLRLIHYSYVADSTEKGDIPDGYKASRPSQENFSLILELASLSQTAVYFCASSELGGGGQNTLYFGAGTRLSVL.

The sample holds a few counts of this clone. These gene names are mouse names. The read ends 4 residues early relative to the CDR3; the germline J gene fills the gap. The chain couples TRBV1 to TRBJ2-3; the D gene is possibly TRBD1 (6 bases). V gave up 4 bases and J gave up 3 bases, with 8 bases separating them. The CDR3 loop spans 13 amino acids. Germline CDR1 is NSQYPW and CDR2 is LRSPGD (reference sequence). This chain's CDR3 is CTCSEGEAETLYF. The part of the CDR3 DNA that was read is TGCACCTGCAGTGAGGGGGAGGCAGAA.

With respect to this clone: Genes here carry mouse names. The read comes to an end 4 residues before the CDR3 does, leaving the germline J gene to fill in the end. The V gene is TRBV1, the J gene TRBJ2-5; TRBD1 matches at 7 bases. The J segment lost 2 bases and the V segment lost 6 bases, leaving 5 bases of the junction unmatched. CDR3 length: 14 amino acids. CDR1 and CDR2 (germline): NSQYPW, LRSPGD (reference sequence). The CDR3 sequence is CTCRGGDSQDTQYF. The part of the CDR3 DNA that was read is TGCACCTGCAGAGGCGGGGACAGCCAAGAC.

This clone was seen repeatedly, ten times or more. Any gene name here is a mouse gene name. The DNA ends 4 residues before the CDR3 does, and the rest of the CDR3 is filled in from the germline J gene. This chain connects TRBV1 to TRBJ2-7; weak D call: TRBD1 (5 bases). This CDR3 has 15 amino acids. Germline V gives CDR1 NSQYPW, CDR2 LRSPGD (reference sequence). The ends were cut back, 2 bases at V and 0 bases at J, with 11 bases in the middle. CDR3 DNA, as far as it was read: TGCACCTGCAGTGCACAACAGGCGTCCTCCTAT. Amino acids: CTCSAQQASSY. The entire CDR3 protein reads CTCSAQQASSYEQYF.

Turning to this clone: The gene names here belong to mouse. The CDR3 extends 4 residues past the end of the read, so its final part is completed from the germline J gene. The chain couples TRBV13-2 to TRBJ2-7; weak D call: TRBD1 (6 bases). Between the trimmed V and J ends, which lost 5 bases and 3 bases, there was a span of 9 bases. Germline V CDR1 and CDR2: NNHNN, SYGAGS (reference sequence). CDR3 length equals 12 residues. CDR3 sequence: CASGTGLYEQYF. CDR3 DNA, as far as it was read: TGTGCCAGCGGGACAGGTCTCTAT.

The sample holds many counts of this clone. Mouse gene names and germline throughout. The observed sequence ends 4 residues before the CDR3 terminus, with the missing tail filled in from the germline J gene. The rearrangement joins TRBV13-3 to TRBJ2-1; 7 bases are a match to TRBD1. V was clipped by 3 bases and J by 3 bases; unmatched bases: 6. The CDR3 runs 15 residues. Germline CDR1 NNHDY, CDR2 SYVADS. The CDR3 reads CASSVPGQSYAEQFF. CDR3 DNA, as far as it was read: TGTGCCAGCAGTGTTCCGGGACAGTCCTATGCT.

The sample holds a few counts of this clone. Gene labels here are mouse ones. With the read ending 4 residues before the CDR3 end, the germline J gene is used to fill in that end. The J gene is TRBJ1-1, the V gene TRBV13-3, with 9 bases lining up with TRBD1. V gave up 1 base and J gave up 4 bases; unmatched junction bases: 5. This CDR3 contains 15 residues. Germline loops: CDR1 NNHDY, CDR2 SYVADS. The CDR3 reads CASSDRDREGTEVFF. The DNA read from the CDR3 is TGTGCCAGCAGTGATCGGGACAGGGAGGGCACA.

As to this clone: Gene names and germline match the mouse. The CDR3 is cut off 4 residues early in the read; its end comes from the germline J gene. The chain links TRBV13-3 to TRBJ2-1, with 12 bases aligning to TRBD2. The V segment lost 3 bases and the J segment 6 bases; nucleotides outside the gene matches: 4. CDR1 and CDR2 from the germline V gene are NNHDY and SYVADS. The CDR3 is 15 residues long. CDR3 protein: CASSVGTGGSAEQFF. Partial CDR3 DNA: TGTGCCAGCAGTGTTGGGACTGGGGGGAGTGCT.

This clone was observed a few times. The protein in this entry is translated from the DNA; at residue 11 it differs from the protein listed in TCRdb. Germline and genes: mouse. The sequence runs out 3 residues before the end of the CDR3; the remainder is reconstructed from the germline J gene. This rearrangement joins TRBV19 to TRBJ1-6; D call uncertain. TRBJ1-6 is reported as an ORF; its role is uncertain. Per germline, CDR1 FNHDT and CDR2 SITEND (reference sequence). The V gene lost 0 bases and the J gene lost 5 bases, with 6 bases spanning the gap. This CDR3 has 14 residues. The covered CDR3 bases are TGTGCCAGCAGTATAGACAAAAATAATTCGCCC. Its protein is CASSIDKNNSP. The CDR3 reads in full as CASSIDKNNSPLYF.

This clone showed up just a few times. TCRdb gives a protein that differs at residue 10 from what the DNA encodes, so the protein here is translated from the DNA. Genes and germline are mouse. Partial CDR3 DNA: TGTGCCAGCAGCCGGGACAATAATTCGCCC. As protein: CASSRDNNSP. The full CDR3 protein reads CASSRDNNSPLYF. The rearrangement joins TRBV14 to TRBJ1-6, with a tentative D call TRBD1 (6 bases). The DNA ends 3 residues before the CDR3 does, and the rest of the CDR3 is filled in from the germline J gene. TRBJ1-6 is known as an ORF, though its function is uncertain. The CDR3 is made up of 13 amino acids. Looked up from germline, CDR1 is SGHDT and CDR2 is FRDEAV. Trimming took 5 bases from V and 5 from J, leaving 8 bases between them.

This clone appeared many times. Germline and genes: mouse. Incomplete CDR3 DNA: TGTGCCAGCAGTGAGGGACTGGGGGCCGGG. It yields the protein CASSEGLGAG. The entire CDR3 reads CASSEGLGAGQLYF. This chain connects TRBV13-3 to TRBJ2-2; 11 bases are a match to TRBD2. From the germline J gene comes the end of the CDR3, since the read stops 4 residues before it. This CDR3 contains 14 residues. The germline gives CDR1 NNHDY, CDR2 SYVADS. With 2 bases clipped from V and 6 bases from J, the junction kept 0 bases outside the gene matches.

This clone appeared a few times. The germline and genes are mouse ones. The read gets to within 4 residues of the CDR3 end, and the germline J gene fills in the rest. V is TRBV13-2 and J is TRBJ2-7; perhaps TRBD2 as D (5 bases). Germline CDR1 reads NNHNN; CDR2 reads SYGAGS (reference sequence). This CDR3 is 13 amino acids long. CDR3 DNA, as far as it was read: TGTGCCAGCGGTGATGAACTGGCATAT. This translates into CASGDELAY. The full CDR3 protein reads CASGDELAYEQYF.

On this clone: DNA and listed protein disagree at residue 13, so the protein shown here was translated from the DNA. Mouse gene names apply. Read sequence stops 3 residues before the CDR3 end, and the germline J gene provides the missing end. V and J are TRBV19 and TRBJ1-3; D is possibly TRBD1 (6 bases). CDR1 and CDR2 from the germline V gene are FNHDT and SITEND (reference sequence). CDR3 length: 16 amino acids. Trimming stripped 3 bases from V and 0 bases from J, with 13 bases between. The sequenced part of the CDR3 DNA is TGTGCCAGCAGTAAGGGGGTGGAATATTCTGGAAATACG. Protein product: CASSKGVEYSGNT. The entire CDR3 is CASSKGVEYSGNTLYF.

This clone was seen a handful of times. The genes are named according to mouse. The read ends 4 residues shy of where the CDR3 ends; the end is completed using the germline J gene. The chain employs TRBV17 and TRBJ2-5; D might be TRBD1 (6 bases). V was shortened by 8 bases and J by 1 base, with 13 bases between the two germline ends. The germline CDR1 and CDR2 sequences are MNHDT and YYDKIL. The CDR3 spans 14 residues. CDR3 sequence: CASGPGEDQDTQYF. The CDR3 DNA, read in part, is TGTGCTAGCGGCCCAGGGGAGGACCAAGAC.

This clone was observed a handful of times. Genes here carry mouse names. Read data end 4 residues before the CDR3 end; the end is taken from the germline J gene. The chain uses TRBV13-3 and TRBJ2-5; 7 bases agree with TRBD2. The V segment lost 4 bases and the J segment 3 bases; nucleotides outside the gene matches: 5. Germline V CDR1 and CDR2: NNHDY, SYVADS. The length of the CDR3 is 14 residues. The part of the CDR3 DNA that was read is TGTGCCAGCAGTCCTGACTGGGTACAAGAC. Its translation: CASSPDWVQD. The entire CDR3 sequence reads CASSPDWVQDTQYF.

This clone has just a few counts. The germline gene is not matched at one end of the junction; a read error may be the cause. Mouse names are used for the genes. The read terminates 4 residues before the CDR3 end, so the remaining end is supplied by the germline J gene. V gene TRBV19 combines with J gene TRBJ1-1; tentatively, D is TRBD1 (5 bases). Per the germline V gene, CDR1 is FNHDT and CDR2 is SITEND (reference sequence). The CDR3 runs to 14 residues. The sequenced CDR3 bases are TGTGCCATCAGTATAGAGGGGAGGGACACA. Its translation is CAISIEGRDT. The entire CDR3 is CAISIEGRDTEVFF. Based on the CDR3 plus reference TRBV19 and TRBJ1-1, the full variable domain is GGIITQTPKFLIGQEGQKLTLKCQQNFNHDTMYWYRQDSGKGLRLIYYSITENDLQKGDLSEGYDASREKKSSFSLTVTSAQKNEMAVFLCAISIEGRDTEVFFGKGTRLTVV.

Notes on this clone: The translated DNA and TCRdb's protein are not identical at residue 12; the protein here was translated from the DNA. Gene names and germline refer to mouse. Read sequence stops 3 residues before the CDR3 end, and the germline J gene provides the missing end. The genes are TRBV5 and TRBJ1-3; 7 positions match TRBD1. The CDR3 extends over 15 amino acids. Germline loops: CDR1 LGHNA, CDR2 YNLKQL (reference sequence). V was pared by 2 bases and J by 2 bases, with 3 bases of the junction left unmatched. The covered CDR3 bases are TGTGCCAGCAGCCAAAAGACAGGGACTGGAAATACG. Translating gives CASSQKTGTGNT. The whole CDR3 reads CASSQKTGTGNTLYF.

With respect to this clone: The listed genes are named as in mouse. The CDR3 end is not reached by the read, which stops 4 residues before it; the germline J gene fills it in. V usage is TRBV13-3 and J usage is TRBJ2-1; 8 bases map to TRBD1. Germline V gene data show CDR1 as NNHDY and CDR2 as SYVADS. The CDR3 totals 14 residues. Trimming cost V 5 bases and J 4 bases; bases outside gene matches: 5. CDR3: CASSRQGMYAEQFF. The covered CDR3 bases are TGTGCCAGCAGCCGACAGGGGATGTATGCT.

About this clone itself: The genes and germline here are from mouse. The read ends 4 residues early relative to the CDR3; the germline J gene fills the gap. The chain uses TRBV13-3 and TRBJ2-5; a weak D match, TRBD2 (6 bases). Trimming took 6 bases from V and 2 from J, leaving 10 bases between them. Germline V gene data show CDR1 as NNHDY and CDR2 as SYVADS. The CDR3 extends over 13 amino acids. The sequenced part of the CDR3 DNA is TGTGCCAGCAAAGGGGACTTCCAAGAC. Its protein product is CASKGDFQD. The CDR3 as a whole reads CASKGDFQDTQYF.

Notes on this clone: Genes here carry mouse names. The read ends 4 residues shy of where the CDR3 ends; the end is completed using the germline J gene. V usage is TRBV19 and J usage is TRBJ2-3; 11 bases are shared with TRBD2. The length of the CDR3 is 16 residues. Germline trimming cut 5 bases from V and 2 bases from J; bases unmatched to any gene: 7. CDR1 and CDR2 (germline): FNHDT, SITEND (reference sequence). The CDR3 is CASRRDWGSDAETLYF. The sequenced part of the CDR3 DNA is TGTGCCAGCAGGCGGGACTGGGGGAGTGATGCAGAA.

This clone was observed a few times. The protein given in TCRdb and the translation of the DNA differ at residue 12, and the sequence presented here derives from the DNA. Mouse gene names and germline throughout. With the read ending 3 residues before the CDR3 end, the germline J gene is used to fill in that end. The V gene is TRBV19, the J gene TRBJ1-3, with 10 bases that match TRBD1. CDR3 length: 15 amino acids. V lost 6 bases and J lost 1; bases outside the gene matches: 4. Germline lookup yields CDR1 FNHDT and CDR2 SITEND (reference sequence). CDR3 DNA, as far as it was read: TGTGCCAGCACCTCGACAGGGGGCTCTGGAAATACG. Translating gives CASTSTGGSGNT. The complete CDR3 sequence is CASTSTGGSGNTLYF. Full variable domain (missing parts from reference TRBV19 and TRBJ1-3): GGIITQTPKFLIGQEGQKLTLKCQQNFNHDTMYWYRQDSGKGLRLIYYSITENDLQKGDLSEGYDASREKKSSFSLTVTSAQKNEMAVFLCASTSTGGSGNTLYFGEGSRLIVV.

This clone was seen only a few times. Genes and germline are mouse. The read halts 4 residues ahead of the CDR3 end, with the missing end drawn from the germline J gene. V and J are TRBV13-1 and TRBJ2-5; D perhaps matches TRBD1 (6 bases). Deletions cut 1 base from V and 3 bases from J, with 12 bases between. Germline V CDR1 and CDR2: NSHNY, SYGAGN. This CDR3 spans 15 amino acids. The sequenced part of the CDR3 DNA is TGTGCCAGCAGTGATCCCCCGGGACAACAAGAC. Protein sequence: CASSDPPGQQD. The entire CDR3 sequence reads CASSDPPGQQDTQYF.